The following is a T cell receptor beta chain sequence with its context. What antigen it recognizes has not been identified. Base qualities are missing; no much larger clone stands one base away. The library was made by RACE. These reads were obtained on a NextSeq 500. During library preparation, unique molecular identifiers were attached to individual cDNA molecules so that TCRs could be counted in a quantitative, reproducible way. Each blood RNA sample was used to sequence both TCR alpha and TCR beta chains. Regarding the original processing steps: Samples had a median of roughly 100,000 TCRs, with a range from about 20,000 to 690,600. V, J and CDR3 annotation of the TCR reads was performed with the Decombinator software suite. To make PS versus PT1 abundance plots, every sample was subsampled to the same number of TCRs (28,000). Expanded TCRs were defined as absent before sensitization and observed at least eight times at the 2-week time point. The public reads were run again by TCRdb, first through fastp at Q25 and then through MiXCR, and only productive beta chains were kept. Each entry merges the rows of one CDR3 protein and shows their most common DNA and genes. The V and J calls and clone size are TCRdb's, not the authors'. The sample contains just under 65,000 distinct CDR3 sequences, approximately 11% of them found a single time. Roughly 2.3% of the sample comes from the top ten.

This specimen comes from a study of human T cells and chemical hapten exposure (dated by TCRdb to the early 2020s). Concerning the study at large: For sensitization, 2% DPC in acetone was applied to a 2 cm by 2 cm area of upper inner arm skin. Peripheral blood TCR repertoire changes were tracked in vivo in alopecia patients during primary and secondary sensitization to the hapten diphenylcyclopropenone (DPC). Blood for TCR sequencing was provided by twenty-nine alopecia patients at one to four time points (pre-sensitization, 2, 6 and 24 weeks). Alopecia areata with under or over 50% scalp involvement, alopecia totalis and alopecia universalis were represented in the patient cohort, which was mostly female. Throughout the study period of around 24 weeks, patients also received therapeutic DPC doses to the scalp every week. Libraries were combined into a pool for sequencing, and differences in TCR yield between samples came mainly from small differences in library volumes within the pool. Patch testing was performed on the upper back with Finn chambers containing 0.01% DPC, and the patch tests were scored after 6 days according to International Contact Dermatitis Research Group standards. Blood was sampled from patients pre-sensitization (week 0) and at 2, 6 and about 24 weeks after DPC sensitization. Study-wide findings and limitations: Compared with pre-sensitization or healthy control sets, expanded TCRs formed significantly more large CDR3 similarity clusters, which is consistent with antigen-driven responses. A positive correlation was found between the number of PT1 expanded TCRs and patch test score, with significance reached at thresholds 8, 16 and 32 but not 4. Alopecia, a presumed autoimmune disease, was present in all patients, so the immune response of the patients might differ from that of healthy individuals. After repeated subsampling, changes were observed in the strength of the expansion versus patch-test correlation and in the threshold at which the correlation became significant. DPC sensitization did not change how many TCRs were above 1 in 1000 frequency, and no evidence was found of alterations in global repertoire structure.

The CDR3, from cysteine to phenylalanine, totals 14 residues. Just the 42-base CDR3 DNA is kept, in frame starting at base 1. CDR1 and CDR2 (KGHSH, LQKENI) derive from the germline V gene. V is clipped by 6 bases and J by 0 bases, and the sequence between their germline boundaries is 6 bases long. In the paper's terms, the time point label means: patch test 3, about 24 weeks after DPC sensitization. The sample's treatment or condition, from its label and the paper: therapeutic diphenylcyclopropenone sensitization with weekly scalp DPC. At every patch-test visit, the blood draw took place before the patch test was put on. To be eligible, patients had to be aged 18 to 70, diagnosed with alopecia and judged suitable for DPC therapy, while pregnant patients were excluded. Unfractionated whole blood was collected in Tempus Blood RNA tubes, and total RNA was extracted from that blood.

The TCR originated in a woman in her twenties or thirties with alopecia areata. Some clones in this sample may be carry-over from other donors' samples. This chain joins TRBV18 to TRBJ2-6; the D segment cannot be called with confidence. Specimen: whole blood, collected in connection with sensitization to the hapten diphenylcyclopropenone (DPC). The CDR3 amino acid sequence is: CASSSSSGANVLTF. The nucleotides read TGTGCCAGCTCCAGCAGCTCTGGGGCCAACGTCCTGACTTTC.